One sample yielded the 21 T cell receptor beta chains listed below, sequenced in a study of blood T cell repertoires in COVID-19 (dated by TCRdb to 2018 to 2021). To prepare the library, the immunoSEQ multiplex PCR assay was applied. The immuneACCESS repertoire file appears here via TCRdb, limited to in-frame rearrangements. These files lack a portion of the clones; in checked studies, under half of the deficit traces to unresolved V genes, and the cause of the others is not known. For this sample there are about 270,000 clones; around four fifths appear just once. Clones ranked in the top ten supply 4.1% of the sample. Specimen: peripheral blood. These receptors were collected from a woman aged 45-65 years with active or convalescent COVID-19.

The rearrangement joins TRBV28 to TRBJ2-3, with TRBD2 as a possible D gene (6 bases). This CDR3 region has 19 residues. CDR1 and CDR2 from the germline V gene are MDHEN and SYDVKM. V lost 5 bases to trimming and J lost 1 base, with 25 bases between them. CDR3 region: CASSPYRAGWAQGTDTQYF. The CDR3, as DNA: TGTGCCAGCAGTCCTTATAGGGCGGGGTGGGCTCAAGGCACAGATACGCAGTATTTT.

CDR3 sequence reads: CASSLGLAVYNEQFF. CDR3 DNA sequence: TGTGCCAGCAGCTTAGGATTAGCGGTCTACAATGAGCAGTTCTTC. The chain couples TRBV7-9 to TRBJ2-1; D is perhaps TRBD2 (6 bases). CDR1 is SEHNR and CDR2 is FQNEAQ in the germline V gene (reference sequence). The V gene lost 1 base and the J gene lost 3 bases, with 10 bases spanning the gap. The CDR3 length is 15 residues.

The chain employs TRBV5-1 and TRBJ2-6; 7 positions agree with TRBD1. The CDR3 runs to 18 residues. Trimming removed 3 bases from V and 2 bases from J; junction bases left unmatched: 11. The germline gives CDR1 SGHRS, CDR2 YFSETQ. Here the CDR3 DNA reads TGCGCCAGCAGCTGGGCCGGGACAGTTGTAACTGGGGCCAACGTCCTGACTTTC. It is translated as CASSWAGTVVTGANVLTF. The full variable domain, completed using reference TRBV5-1 and TRBJ2-6, is KAGVTQTPRYLIKTRGQQVTLSCSPISGHRSVSWYQQTPGQGLQFLFEYFSETQRNKGNFPGRFSGRQFSNSRSEMNVSTLELGDSALYLCASSWAGTVVTGANVLTFGAGSRLTVL.

This chain joins TRBV18 and TRBJ2-1; unclear D gene. The CDR3 runs 15 residues. The V gene's germline CDR1 is KGHSH and CDR2 LQKENI. V lost 1 base and J 6 bases, leaving 13 bases between the germline ends. CDR3 residues: CASSPQLAERNEQFF. The CDR3 DNA reads TGTGCCAGCTCACCACAATTAGCAGAGCGCAATGAGCAGTTCTTC.

The chain couples TRBV3-1 (or the pseudogene TRBV3-2) to TRBJ2-6; D gene unclear. The germline V gene has CDR1 LGHDT and CDR2 YNNKEL (reference sequence). Trimming removed 2 bases from V and 4 bases from J, with 3 bases in between. The CDR3 runs to 13 residues. The DNA for the CDR3 is TGTGCCAGCAGCCAACGGGGGGCCAACGTCCTGACTTTC. Translating it yields CASSQRGANVLTF.

This sequence joins TRBV28 and TRBJ1-3; the match to TRBD1 covers 9 bases. There are 14 residues in the CDR3. CDR1 and CDR2 (germline): MDHEN, SYDVKM. The junction had 0 bases not matched to a gene; V was cut back by 3 bases and J by 3 bases. The CDR3 is CASSLTGGGNTIYF. CDR3 bases: TGTGCCAGCAGTTTGACAGGGGGTGGAAACACCATATATTTT. Filled out from reference TRBV28 and TRBJ1-3, the complete variable domain reads DVKVTQSSRYLVKRTGEKVFLECVQDMDHENMFWYRQDPGLGLRLIYFSYDVKMKEKGDIPEGYSVSREKKERFSLILESASTNQTSMYLCASSLTGGGNTIYFGEGSWLTVV.

This chain connects TRBV28 to TRBJ2-7; maybe TRBD2 (6 bases). The CDR3 totals 12 residues. In germline, CDR1 is MDHEN, CDR2 SYDVKM. The V end lost 3 bases, the J end lost 6 bases, and 9 bases lay between the germline ends. CDR3 nucleotide sequence: TGTGCCAGCAGTTTCGCGGGGCGCGAGCAGTACTTC. Translation gives CASSFAGREQYF.

This clone came up once. The chain couples TRBV28 to TRBJ1-3; 7 bases are shared with TRBD1. The CDR3 is made up of 14 amino acids. Germline lookup yields CDR1 MDHEN and CDR2 SYDVKM. V was clipped by 5 bases and J by 4 bases; unmatched bases: 5. Here the CDR3 reads CASSRDRVGNTIYF. The CDR3 bases are TGTGCCAGCAGTCGCGACAGGGTCGGAAACACCATATATTTT.

CDR3 in DNA: TGTGCCAGCACCTCGGCCGGGACAACTCCCTACGAGCAGTACTTC. It specifies CASTSAGTTPYEQYF. This chain links TRBV27 with TRBJ2-7, with D possibly matching TRBD1 (6 bases). Per germline, CDR1 MNHEY and CDR2 SMNVEV (reference sequence). The CDR3 loop spans 15 amino acids. Trimming took off 7 bases at V and 2 bases at J, with 18 bases between the two ends.

The V and J genes are TRBV7-9 and TRBJ1-1; 8 bases line up with TRBD1. J lost 1 base, V lost 1 base, and 5 bases had no gene match. This CDR3 spans 16 amino acids. Germline V gene data show CDR1 as SEHNR and CDR2 as FQNEAQ (reference sequence). The CDR3 sequence is CASSLGSGTGNTEAFF. DNA for the CDR3: TGTGCCAGCAGCTTAGGATCAGGGACAGGGAACACTGAAGCTTTCTTT. The complete variable domain, with remaining parts taken from reference TRBV7-9 and TRBJ1-1, reads DTGVSQNPRHKITKRGQNVTFRCDPISEHNRLYWYRQTLGQGPEFLTYFQNEAQLEKSRLLSDRFSAERPKGSFSTLEIQRTEQGDSAMYLCASSLGSGTGNTEAFFGQGTRLTVV.

This clone was detected only once. The chain is built from TRBV28 and TRBJ1-1; 9 bases are a match to TRBD1. The CDR3 totals 17 residues. Germline CDR1 is MDHEN and CDR2 is SYDVKM. With 4 bases clipped from V and 1 base from J, the junction kept 10 bases outside the gene matches. Here the CDR3 DNA reads TGTGCCAGCAGTTCTTCCCGGACAGGGGCCGGGAACACTGAAGCTTTCTTT. It translates to CASSSSRTGAGNTEAFF.

The CDR3 sequence is CASSQDGGVKQFF. The CDR3 DNA reads as TGCGCCAGCAGCCAAGATGGGGGGGTTAAGCAGTTCTTC. The chain recombines TRBV4-1 with TRBJ2-1, with 7 bases fitting TRBD2. The CDR3 contains 13 residues. Losses at the gene ends were 0 bases for V and 11 bases for J; bases not matched to a gene: 4. In germline, CDR1 is MGHRA, CDR2 YSYEKL.

CDR3 DNA sequence: TGTGCCAGCAGCTCCGTTCTAGGGCCAGGGGATACGCAGTATTTT. Translation: CASSSVLGPGDTQYF. The genes are TRBV5-5 and TRBJ2-3, with D tentatively TRBD1 (5 bases). CDR3 size: 15 residues. Trimming took off 3 bases at V and 6 bases at J, with 17 bases between the two ends. Germline CDR1 SGHKS, CDR2 YYEKEE (reference sequence).

This clone was seen only a few times. Other DNA sequences in the sample encode the same CDR3. The chain carries TRBV28 and TRBJ1-5; 7 nucleotides line up with TRBD1. With 6 bases clipped from V and 1 base from J, the junction kept 3 bases outside the gene matches. The CDR3 runs 14 residues. CDR1 MDHEN and CDR2 SYDVKM come from the germline V gene. The CDR3 sequence is CASSPDRSNQPQHF. CDR3 DNA: TGTGCCAGCAGCCCGGACAGGAGCAATCAGCCCCAGCATTTT.

The chain joins TRBV7-2 to TRBJ2-3; no clear D. Germline CDR1 reads SGHTA; CDR2 reads FQGNSA. There are 15 residues in the CDR3. The V gene lost 2 bases and the J gene lost 1 base, with 10 bases spanning the gap. As DNA, the CDR3 is TGTGCCAGCAGCTTATTGAGTACCCGCACAGATACGCAGTATTTT. This sequence encodes CASSLLSTRTDTQYF.

This chain's CDR3 is CASSLGDRVGTEAFF. The CDR3 region has the DNA TGTGCCAGCAGCTTAGGAGACAGGGTAGGAACTGAAGCTTTCTTT. The chain has TRBV7-9 and TRBJ1-1; 7 bases match TRBD1. Germline trimming cut 1 base from V and 5 bases from J; bases unmatched to any gene: 7. The CDR3 runs to 15 residues. Germline V gene data show CDR1 as SEHNR and CDR2 as FQNEAQ (reference sequence). The variable domain in full, completed from reference TRBV7-9 and TRBJ1-1, reads DTGVSQNPRHKITKRGQNVTFRCDPISEHNRLYWYRQTLGQGPEFLTYFQNEAQLEKSRLLSDRFSAERPKGSFSTLEIQRTEQGDSAMYLCASSLGDRVGTEAFFGQGTRLTVV.

J is TRBJ1-1 and V is TRBV28; 7 bases line up with TRBD1. The CDR3 runs 15 residues. Per germline, CDR1 MDHEN and CDR2 SYDVKM. The ends lost 1 base at V and 4 bases at J; junction bases unmatched: 6. CDR3 region: CASSLSGRGSTEAFF. The CDR3, as DNA: TGTGCCAGCAGTTTATCGGGCAGGGGGAGCACTGAAGCTTTCTTT.

The CDR3 DNA reads TGCGCCAGCAGCCAAGAGTTGGGGACACGGCGTGGCAATGAGCAGTTCTTC. This translates into CASSQELGTRRGNEQFF. V usage is TRBV4-1 and J usage is TRBJ2-1; D possibly corresponds to TRBD1 (6 bases). V was trimmed by 0 bases and J by 6 bases, leaving 18 bases between them. CDR3 length: 17 residues. The germline gives CDR1 MGHRA, CDR2 YSYEKL.

The J gene is TRBJ2-3, the V gene TRBV5-6, with 7 bases fitting TRBD2. This CDR3 is built from 15 residues. V dropped 3 bases and J dropped 4; count of bases not matched to a gene: 8. The germline V gene encodes CDR1 SGHDT and CDR2 YYEEEE. The CDR3 DNA sequence: TGTGCCAGCAGCTCATCTGGACTAGTATCAGATACGCAGTATTTT. This gives the protein CASSSSGLVSDTQYF.

The chain joins TRBV5-4 to TRBJ2-5, with 14 bases lining up with TRBD2. CDR3 length: 16 amino acids. Germline V gives CDR1 SGHNT, CDR2 YYREEE (reference sequence). The trim removed 4 bases at V and 5 bases at J, leaving 7 bases unmatched. The DNA of the CDR3 is TGTGCCAGCAGCCCCGGGACTAGCGGGAGTTGGGAGACCCAGTACTTC. It is translated as CASSPGTSGSWETQYF.

The chain carries TRBV28 and TRBJ2-3; perhaps TRBD2 as D (6 bases). The V and J ends lost 4 bases and 1 base respectively, with 15 bases between them. The CDR3 is made up of 16 amino acids. CDR1 is MDHEN, CDR2 SYDVKM, per germline. CDR3 nucleotides: TGTGCCAGCAGTTATCTCGGACGACTAGGCACAGATACGCAGTATTTT. As protein: CASSYLGRLGTDTQYF.